The 19 T cell receptor beta chains given below trace back to one sample, sequenced in a study of T cells in Graves' hyperthyroidism and ophthalmopathy. The source material, RNA transcripts, was used to amplify TCR beta CDR3 regions. In the first-round RT-PCR of the TCR CDR3, the HTBI primer set was used. One entry per CDR3 protein, called by TCRdb with MiXCR from the multiplex PCR reads. The sample records 550,000 to 600,000 distinct CDR3 sequences, 16% being singletons. Sequenced input: blood. The source is a woman in her late teens or twenties with Graves' hyperthyroidism.

This clonotype occurred many times. The chain couples TRBV12-3 or TRBV12-4 to TRBJ1-5; D gene uncertain. The CDR3 totals 14 residues. Trimming stripped 2 bases from V and 6 bases from J, with 11 bases between. CDR3 sequence: CASSLRGRSQPQHF. As DNA, the CDR3 is TGTGCCAGCAGTTTAAGAGGTCGAAGTCAGCCCCAGCATTTT.

The sample holds a few counts of this clonotype. This sequence joins TRBV2 and TRBJ1-6; D perhaps matches TRBD1 (5 bases). V was cut by 6 bases and J by 2 bases, with 11 bases left in between. The CDR3 runs 15 residues. The V gene's germline CDR1 is SNHLY and CDR2 FYNNEI. CDR3: CASRMRGPYNSPLHF. The CDR3 nucleotides are TGTGCCAGCAGGATGAGGGGTCCCTATAATTCACCCCTCCACTTT.

This chain uses TRBV28 with TRBJ2-1; 10 bases map to TRBD1. There are 16 residues in the CDR3. CDR1 is MDHEN, CDR2 SYDVKM, per germline. The ends lost 5 bases at V and 1 base at J; junction bases unmatched: 5. The DNA of the CDR3 is TGTGCCAGCAGTCCACCGGACAGGGGGTCCTACAATGAGCAGTTCTTC. Amino acid sequence: CASSPPDRGSYNEQFF.

In its sample, this clonotype was seen many times. The V gene is TRBV4-3, the J gene TRBJ1-5; D gene uncertain. Germline V CDR1 and CDR2: LGHNA, YSLEER. V gave up 1 base and J gave up 5 bases, with 9 bases separating them. CDR3 length: 14 residues. The CDR3 here is CASSQGPFDQPQHF. The CDR3 DNA reads as TGCGCCAGCAGCCAAGGACCATTCGATCAGCCCCAGCATTTT.

The CDR3 coding sequence is TGTGCCAGTACCGTACAGGGGTCTGCGGCCCAGCATTTT. This sequence encodes CASTVQGSAAQHF. V and J are TRBV19 and TRBJ1-5; 7 bases are a match to TRBD1. Germline V CDR1 and CDR2: LNHDA, SQIVND (reference sequence). The J segment lost 11 bases and the V segment lost 7 bases, leaving 11 bases of the junction unmatched. The CDR3 runs to 13 residues.

This clonotype turned up a few times. This may come from a read error, since a much larger clone is one base off. The CDR3 nucleotides read TGCGCCAGCAGCGAGACAGGGAATGAGCAGTACTTC. Protein sequence: CASSETGNEQYF. This rearrangement joins TRBV5-1 to TRBJ2-1; TRBD1 aligns across 7 bases. Gene TRBJ2-7 matches the end of the DNA better, so the J call may be wrong. This CDR3 spans 12 amino acids. Germline values: CDR1 SGHRS, CDR2 YFSETQ.

As to this clonotype: This may arise from a read error, as a much more abundant clone is one base away. The chain combines TRBV12-3 or TRBV12-4 with TRBJ1-2, with D uncertain. Trimming left V 5 bases short and J 4 bases short, with 11 bases between. The CDR3 runs to 13 residues. The CDR3 loop is CASSIRRLYGYTF. As DNA, the CDR3 is TGTGCCAGCAGTATAAGACGGCTCTATGGCTACACCTTC.

J is TRBJ2-2 and V is TRBV28; D possibly corresponds to TRBD2 (5 bases). V dropped 7 bases and J dropped 0 bases, with 15 bases sitting between them. The CDR3 has 16 amino acids. Germline V CDR1 and CDR2: MDHEN, SYDVKM. The chain's CDR3 is CASIRTRRANTGELFF. The CDR3 DNA sequence: TGTGCCAGCATCCGTACTAGGCGGGCGAACACCGGGGAGCTGTTTTTT.

Ten or more counts support this clonotype. The rearrangement uses TRBV20-1 and TRBJ1-1; D unresolved. Between the trimmed V and J ends, which lost 4 bases and 3 bases, there was a span of 12 bases. There are 13 residues in the CDR3. Germline lookup yields CDR1 DFQATT and CDR2 SNEGSKA (reference sequence). CDR3 nucleotides: TGCAGTGCTAAGAACAGTAGCGACACTGAAGCTTTCTTT. Amino acid sequence: CSAKNSSDTEAFF.

The J gene is TRBJ1-1, the V gene TRBV5-5; the D gene is possibly TRBD1 (6 bases). Germline V gives CDR1 SGHKS, CDR2 YYEKEE (reference sequence). Trimming shortened V by 3 bases and J by 7 bases, and 16 bases separated the two germline ends. The CDR3 loop spans 14 amino acids. CDR3 sequence reads: CASSSGRGGGEAFF. The CDR3 DNA follows: TGTGCCAGCAGCTCTGGCAGGGGAGGTGGTGAAGCTTTCTTT. The full variable domain, rest sourced from reference TRBV5-5 and TRBJ1-1, is DAGVTQSPTHLIKTRGQQVTLRCSPISGHKSVSWYQQVLGQGPQFIFQYYEKEERGRGNFPDRFSARQFPNYSSELNVNALLLGDSALYLCASSSGRGGGEAFFGQGTRLTVV.

This clonotype appeared a few times. V gene TRBV29-1 combines with J gene TRBJ1-1, with D possibly TRBD1 on 5 matching bases. CDR1 is SQVTM, CDR2 ANQGSEA, per germline. CDR3 length: 12 residues. CDR3 loop: CTGTFVSTEAFF. DNA for the CDR3: TGCACCGGGACTTTTGTGAGCACTGAAGCTTTCTTT.

This clonotype was counted a few times. V usage is TRBV14 and J usage is TRBJ1-1; D not resolved. The V and J ends lost 1 base and 7 bases respectively, with 10 bases between them. Germline V gives CDR1 SGHDN, CDR2 FVKESK. The CDR3 has 13 amino acids. CDR3 region: CASSQGSGSEAFF. CDR3 sequence (DNA): TGTGCCAGCAGCCAAGGGTCGGGCAGTGAAGCTTTCTTT.

The V and J genes are TRBV10-3 and TRBJ2-3; 12 bases line up with TRBD2. The ends lost 4 bases at V and 4 bases at J; junction bases unmatched: 9. Germline CDR1 is ENHRY and CDR2 is SYGVKD. CDR3 size: 17 residues. DNA of the CDR3: TGTGCCATCAGTGGAGTGGAACTAGCGGGGGGAGCAGATACGCAGTATTTT. Its protein product is CAISGVELAGGADTQYF.

This clonotype has just a few counts. The J gene is TRBJ2-3, the V gene TRBV29-1, with D tentatively TRBD2 (6 bases). V was trimmed by 3 bases and J by 0 bases, leaving 10 bases between them. CDR3 length: 14 amino acids. Germline V gene lookup returns CDR1 SQVTM and CDR2 ANQGSEA. CDR3 protein: CSVDAGTSTDTQYF. DNA of the CDR3: TGCAGCGTTGATGCAGGGACTAGCACAGATACGCAGTATTTT.

This rearrangement joins TRBV15 to TRBJ2-3; maybe TRBD1 (5 bases). V lost 3 bases and J 0 bases, leaving 7 bases between the germline ends. The CDR3 contains 14 residues. Germline CDR1 and CDR2: LNHNV and YYDKDF (reference sequence). CDR3 loop: CATSSTGSTDTQYF. The DNA of the CDR3 is TGTGCCACCAGCAGTACAGGAAGCACAGATACGCAGTATTTT.

V is TRBV11-2 and J is TRBJ1-6, with TRBD1 matching over 7 bases. Trimming took 4 bases from V and 13 from J; bases not matched to a gene: 10. CDR1 is SGHAT and CDR2 is FQNNGV in the germline V gene. The CDR3 is 14 residues long. This CDR3 reads CASSSRTGRSPLHF. The CDR3, as DNA: TGTGCCAGCAGCTCGCGGACAGGCCGATCCCCCCTCCACTTT.

This chain joins TRBV10-1 and TRBJ1-1; D gene unclear. The CDR3 is made up of 12 amino acids. Germline V gene lookup returns CDR1 WNHNN and CDR2 SYGVQD (reference sequence). The V end lost 10 bases, the J end lost 3 bases, and 12 bases lay between the germline ends. CDR3 region: CANRKMDTEAFF. CDR3 in DNA: TGCGCCAACCGGAAGATGGACACTGAAGCTTTCTTT.

This clonotype was observed at least ten times. The chain joins TRBV11-2 to TRBJ1-1; 7 positions agree with TRBD1. With 6 bases clipped from V and 7 bases from J, the junction kept 5 bases outside the gene matches. Germline-derived CDR1 and CDR2 are SGHAT and FQNNGV. This CDR3 has 12 amino acids. DNA for the CDR3: TGTGCCAGCAGGAGACAGGGAGTTGAAGCTTTCTTT. Protein sequence: CASRRQGVEAFF.

Ten or more counts support this clonotype. The V and J genes are TRBV11-3 and TRBJ1-1; TRBD1 agrees at 8 bases. The germline V gene encodes CDR1 SGHNT and CDR2 YENEEA. This CDR3 comprises 15 residues. J was trimmed by 1 base and V by 3 bases; bases with no gene match: 4. The CDR3 sequence is CASSFRGLRNTEAFF. CDR3 DNA: TGTGCCAGCAGCTTCAGGGGGCTACGGAACACTGAAGCTTTCTTT. Supplemented by reference TRBV11-3 and TRBJ1-1, the full variable domain reads EAGVVQSPRYKIIEKKQPVAFWCNPISGHNTLYWYLQNLGQGPELLIRYENEEAVDDSQLPKDRFSAERLKGVDSTLKIQPAELGDSAVYLCASSFRGLRNTEAFFGQGTRLTVV.